The clone carrying this T cell receptor beta chain was picked up a small number of times. Its target is not known. In making TCR beta libraries, quantitative 5'-RACE with molecular barcodes was used. TCRdb re-derived calls from the 5' RACE reads in MiXCR, one entry per CDR3 protein. The sample consists of around 890,000 distinct CDR3 sequences, about 10% of them appearing once. The sample originates from a study of CD8 T cells in ankylosing spondylitis. Study-wide results and limits: Roughly eight highly homologous variants formed a TCR beta motif that appeared characteristic of ankylosing spondylitis blood. Within matched ankylosing spondylitis synovial fluid, disease-linked clones were reportedly significantly enriched.

The germline CDR1 and CDR2 sequences are SGHDT and YYEEEE. CDR3 size: 15 residues. Trimming removed 4 bases from V and 7 bases from J, with 18 bases in between. The source material was blood, either unsorted or a sorted T cell fraction (not recorded which). This clonotype was obtained from a male donor with ankylosing spondylitis. The chain joins TRBV5-6 to TRBJ2-1; TRBD2 might be the D (6 bases). The CDR3 region is CASSLTGGPINEQFF. The CDR3 coding sequence is TGTGCCAGCAGCCTGACCGGGGGACCCATAAATGAGCAGTTCTTC.